This TCR beta chain emerged from a study of blood T cell repertoires in COVID-19. Trimming removed 5 bases from V and 3 bases from J; junction bases left unmatched: 9. The germline V gene encodes CDR1 MNHEY and CDR2 SVGAGI. CDR3 length: 15 residues. Profiled with immunoSEQ multiplex PCR; TCRdb holds only in-frame clones, not every one. Of 70,000 or so clones listed, around 82% are singletons. V is TRBV6-5 and J is TRBJ1-1; 7 bases fit TRBD1. The clonotype originates from a human donor in a cohort sampled during active COVID-19. The specimen was peripheral blood. DNA of the CDR3: TGTGCCAGCAGTCCTCGACAGGGATGGGACACTGAAGCTTTCTTT. Protein sequence: CASSPRQGWDTEAFF.